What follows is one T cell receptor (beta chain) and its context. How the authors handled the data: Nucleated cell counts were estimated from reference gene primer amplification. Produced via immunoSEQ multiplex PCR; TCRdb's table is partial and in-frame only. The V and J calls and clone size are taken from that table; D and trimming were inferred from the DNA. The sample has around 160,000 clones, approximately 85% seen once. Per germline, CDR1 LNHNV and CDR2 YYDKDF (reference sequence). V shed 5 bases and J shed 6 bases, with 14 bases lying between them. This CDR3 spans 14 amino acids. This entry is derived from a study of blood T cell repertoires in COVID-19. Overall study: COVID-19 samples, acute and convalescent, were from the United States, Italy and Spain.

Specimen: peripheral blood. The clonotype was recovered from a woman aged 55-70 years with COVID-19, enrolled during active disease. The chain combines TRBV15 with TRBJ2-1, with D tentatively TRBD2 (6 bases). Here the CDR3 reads CATSGEAGVNEQFF. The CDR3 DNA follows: TGTGCCACCAGCGGGGAGGCGGGTGTCAATGAGCAGTTCTTC.